Shown below are 27 T cell receptor beta chains from a single sample sequenced in a study of early T cells in non-severe SARS-CoV-2 infection (dated by TCRdb to the early 2020s). Library preparation was by 5' RACE. Sequencing used a NextSeq 500. In TCRdb, the public reads were trimmed at Q25 with fastp and aligned with MiXCR, with productive beta chains retained. Each CDR3 protein appears once, grouped with its most common genes and DNA. The sample table contains more than 45,000 distinct CDR3 sequences; only one count was recorded for approximately 12% of them. Of the sample, less than 6% is held by the ten largest clones. Sequenced: whole blood. The receptors here all came from an adult who was a healthcare worker with PCR-confirmed SARS-CoV-2 infection or an uninfected control (not recorded which).

This rearrangement joins TRBV5-4 to TRBJ2-1, with 8 bases identical to TRBD2. CDR3 size: 16 residues. V lost 0 bases to trimming and J lost 8 bases; unmatched junction nucleotides: 10. Germline lookup yields CDR1 SGHNT and CDR2 YYREEE (reference sequence). CDR3 protein: CASSLGTRAGDYEQFF. DNA of the CDR3: TGTGCCAGCAGCTTGGGTACCCGAGCGGGAGATTATGAGCAGTTCTTC.

The chain combines TRBV10-3 with TRBJ2-7, with a tentative D call TRBD2 (5 bases). Between the trimmed V and J ends, which lost 3 bases and 3 bases, there was a span of 12 bases. Germline V CDR1 and CDR2: ENHRY, SYGVKD. The CDR3 is 14 residues long. The CDR3 coding sequence is TGTGCCATCAGTGAACAAGCGGAGCACTACGAGCAGTACTTC. Translating gives CAISEQAEHYEQYF.

The rearrangement uses TRBV28 and TRBJ2-7; weak D call: TRBD1 (5 bases). V dropped 3 bases and J dropped 7 bases, with 16 bases sitting between them. The CDR3 contains 14 residues. The germline V gene has CDR1 MDHEN and CDR2 SYDVKM. The CDR3 region has the DNA TGTGCCAGCAGTTTTGAGAGGCAGGGTGAGGAGCAGTACTTC. Encoded protein: CASSFERQGEEQYF.

The table lists this clonotype with many counts. The chain uses TRBV7-9 and TRBJ2-5; D unclear. Germline V gene data show CDR1 as SEHNR and CDR2 as FQNEAQ (reference sequence). Trimming took off 1 base at V and 0 bases at J, with 3 bases between the two ends. This CDR3 is 13 amino acids long. The CDR3 bases are TGTGCCAGCAGCTTAGGGTACCAAGAGACCCAGTACTTC. Its protein product is CASSLGYQETQYF.

This clonotype was detected a few times. CDR3 amino acids: CATTHDMDNAIYF. In DNA form, the CDR3 reads TGTGCCACCACCCACGATATGGACAATGCCATATATTTT. This rearrangement joins TRBV12-3 or TRBV12-4 to TRBJ1-3; possible D gene TRBD1, 5 bases. The CDR3 runs 13 residues. Trimming took off 10 bases at V and 11 bases at J, with 21 bases between the two ends.

This clonotype has more than one count but fewer than ten. V usage is TRBV13 and J usage is TRBJ2-2; TRBD2 matches at 12 bases. CDR1 is PRHDT and CDR2 is FYEKMQ in the germline V gene (reference sequence). The CDR3 extends over 17 amino acids. V dropped 6 bases and J dropped 4; count of bases not matched to a gene: 9. The CDR3 region is CASRPELAGGSTGELFF. CDR3 DNA: TGTGCCAGCAGACCTGAACTAGCGGGGGGAAGCACCGGGGAGCTGTTTTTT.

This clonotype was observed a handful of times. The V and J genes are TRBV3-1 and TRBJ2-3; 7 bases fit TRBD2. CDR1 is LGHDT, CDR2 YNNKEL, per germline (reference sequence). V lost 1 base to trimming and J lost 7 bases; unmatched junction nucleotides: 5. The CDR3 length is 14 residues. CDR3 coding DNA: TGTGCCAGCAGCCAAGTGGGCGGGAGTTATACGCAGTATTTT. This sequence encodes CASSQVGGSYTQYF.

This clonotype was recorded at least ten times. As DNA, the CDR3 is TGTGCCAGCAGGAACAGGGATCTCTCTGGAAACACCATATATTTT. It is translated as CASRNRDLSGNTIYF. The rearrangement uses TRBV6-6 and TRBJ1-3, with TRBD1 as a possible D gene (6 bases). The CDR3 covers 15 residues. Germline CDR1 MNHNY, CDR2 SVGAGI (reference sequence). V lost 6 bases and J lost 0, with 12 bases in between.

There are a few counts of this clonotype. This chain links TRBV6-1 with TRBJ1-1; the match to TRBD1 covers 9 bases. The V gene's germline CDR1 is MNHNS and CDR2 SASEGT. Losses at the gene ends were 4 bases for V and 4 bases for J; bases not matched to a gene: 4. The CDR3 loop spans 14 amino acids. CDR3 amino acids: CASSVGQGITEAFF. The DNA for the CDR3 is TGTGCCAGCAGTGTGGGACAGGGCATCACTGAAGCTTTCTTT.

There are a few counts of this clonotype. The chain joins TRBV29-1 to TRBJ2-1, with TRBD2 matching 8 bases. The CDR3 totals 12 residues. Trimming at V came to 2 bases and at J to 10 bases, leaving 4 bases not matched to a gene. The germline CDR1 and CDR2 sequences are SQVTM and ANQGSEA. The CDR3 region has the DNA TGCAGCGTTGAATTAGGCGGGAGGGAGCAGTTCTTC. Its translation is CSVELGGREQFF.

This clonotype was observed a handful of times. The chain couples TRBV6-5 to TRBJ1-1; D gene ambiguous. CDR3 size: 12 residues. In germline, CDR1 is MNHEY, CDR2 SVGAGI. V gave up 2 bases and J gave up 5 bases, with 6 bases separating them. CDR3 sequence reads: CASSYKGTEAFF. CDR3 bases: TGTGCCAGCAGTTACAAGGGAACTGAAGCTTTCTTT.

The J gene is TRBJ2-7, the V gene TRBV13; 9 bases agree with TRBD2. The CDR3 runs 16 residues. The germline V gene encodes CDR1 PRHDT and CDR2 FYEKMQ (reference sequence). Trimming at V came to 5 bases and at J to 0 bases, leaving 8 bases not matched to a gene. This CDR3 is CASSPRISGGSYEQYF. CDR3 nucleotides: TGTGCCAGCAGCCCCCGTATTAGCGGGGGCTCCTACGAGCAGTACTTC.

At least ten counts were recorded for this clonotype. The gene calls are TRBV6-2 or TRBV6-3 and TRBJ1-1; D gene uncertain. The CDR3 contains 13 residues. V lost 0 bases to trimming and J lost 5 bases, with 7 bases between them. The germline V gene encodes CDR1 MNHEY and CDR2 SVGEGT. This CDR3 is CASSYSRGTEAFF. In nucleotides, the CDR3 is TGTGCCAGCAGTTACTCGAGAGGGACTGAAGCTTTCTTT.

This rearrangement joins TRBV6-2 or TRBV6-3 to TRBJ2-7; no clear D gene. The CDR3 spans 15 residues. Per the germline V gene, CDR1 is MNHEY and CDR2 is SVGEGT. Trimming stripped 4 bases from V and 2 bases from J, with 15 bases between. For the CDR3, the DNA is TGTGCCAGCAGTTCCAGGCGTGTTCGGGCCTACGAGCAGTACTTC. Its translation is CASSSRRVRAYEQYF.

V usage is TRBV30 and J usage is TRBJ2-7; D ambiguous. The V end lost 3 bases, the J end lost 2 bases, and 14 bases lay between the germline ends. The CDR3 totals 14 residues. CDR1 GTSNPN and CDR2 SVGIG come from the germline V gene (reference sequence). In DNA form, the CDR3 reads TGTGCCTGGAGGCCTGGTTGGGTGACCTACGAGCAGTACTTC. It encodes CAWRPGWVTYEQYF.

This clonotype was seen only a few times. This chain connects TRBV29-1 to TRBJ1-2; 8 bases line up with TRBD1. The junction had 3 bases not matched to a gene; V was cut back by 3 bases and J by 9 bases. CDR1 SQVTM and CDR2 ANQGSEA come from the germline V gene. The CDR3 consists of 11 residues. The DNA for the CDR3 is TGCAGCGTTGAGGACAGGGTTAGCTACACCTTC. Protein product: CSVEDRVSYTF.

CDR3 coding DNA: TGTGCCAGCTCTTCAGGGCCTGCTAATGAAAAACTGTTTTTT. It translates to CASSSGPANEKLFF. V usage is TRBV18 and J usage is TRBJ1-4; tentative D call: TRBD1 (5 bases). The V gene's germline CDR1 is KGHSH and CDR2 LQKENI. Trimming took 6 bases from V and 3 from J, leaving 11 bases between them. The CDR3 consists of 14 residues.

This clonotype has a count of ten or more. The rearrangement joins TRBV2 to TRBJ1-1; D is possibly TRBD1 (5 bases). The V end was cut by 3 bases, the J end by 0 bases, with 11 bases between. The CDR3 runs to 15 residues. Germline values: CDR1 SNHLY, CDR2 FYNNEI. For the CDR3, the DNA is TGTGCCAGCAGTGAGATAGGCAGGGTGAACACTGAAGCTTTCTTT. This gives the protein CASSEIGRVNTEAFF.

This clonotype was seen more than once but under ten times. Here the CDR3 reads CASSQEFIRRENEKLFF. The CDR3 DNA follows: TGCGCCAGCAGCCAAGAATTCATAAGGAGGGAGAATGAAAAACTGTTTTTT. This chain links TRBV4-1 with TRBJ1-4; no clear D. This CDR3 region has 17 residues. CDR1 is MGHRA and CDR2 is YSYEKL in the germline V gene. Trimming stripped 0 bases from V and 5 bases from J, with 16 bases between.

The chain uses TRBV7-2 and TRBJ2-5; D is unclear. The CDR3 extends over 13 amino acids. The V end was cut by 1 base, the J end by 2 bases, with 5 bases between. In germline, CDR1 is SGHTA, CDR2 FQGNSA. The DNA of the CDR3 is TGTGCCAGCAGCTTAGTTCATCAAGAGACCCAGTACTTC. It codes for CASSLVHQETQYF.

This clonotype has only a few counts. The chain joins TRBV30 to TRBJ2-1, with 14 bases identical to TRBD2. V gave up 4 bases and J gave up 10 bases; unmatched junction bases: 9. Germline CDR1 reads GTSNPN; CDR2 reads SVGIG (reference sequence). The CDR3 has 15 residues. This chain's CDR3 is CAWTSGLAGVSEQFF. The CDR3 DNA reads TGTGCCTGGACCTCGGGACTAGCGGGAGTATCCGAGCAGTTCTTC.

This clonotype occurred a few times. This chain uses TRBV7-9 with TRBJ1-1; TRBD1 is a possible D gene (6 bases). Trimming cost V 5 bases and J 3 bases, with 13 bases left between them. Germline CDR1 and CDR2: SEHNR and FQNEAQ (reference sequence). This CDR3 spans 14 amino acids. Here the CDR3 DNA reads TGTGCCAGCAGCGCTTCAGGGGATTACACTGAAGCTTTCTTT. This sequence encodes CASSASGDYTEAFF.

This chain connects TRBV25-1 to TRBJ1-2; TRBD1 matches 8 bases. The ends lost 5 bases at V and 9 bases at J; junction bases unmatched: 14. The CDR3 has 15 amino acids. Germline lookup yields CDR1 MGHDK and CDR2 SYGVNS. The DNA of the CDR3 is TGTGCCAGCAGTCCTCCACTCGGACAGGGTTGGAGCTACACCTTC. It yields the protein CASSPPLGQGWSYTF.

The J gene is TRBJ2-3, the V gene TRBV20-1; D is ambiguous. The CDR3 contains 10 residues. Germline CDR1 reads DFQATT; CDR2 reads SNEGSKA (reference sequence). V lost 6 bases, J lost 4 bases, and 5 bases lay in between. The chain's CDR3 is CSAPADTQYF. The DNA for the CDR3 is TGCAGTGCCCCAGCAGATACGCAGTATTTT.

This clonotype was detected a few times. The chain recombines TRBV21-1 with TRBJ2-4; the table's D call, TRBD1, has no DNA check behind it. TRBV21-1 is a recognized pseudogene. This CDR3 is built from 14 residues. CDR3 in amino acids: CASRQGAGHGIQYF. In DNA, the CDR3 is TGTGCCAGCCGACAGGGTGCCGGCCACGGCATTCAGTACTTC.

This clonotype was found a few times. The V and J genes are TRBV12-3 or TRBV12-4 and TRBJ2-1, with D possibly matching TRBD1 (6 bases). V was clipped by 10 bases and J by 7 bases, with 14 bases between them. CDR3 length: 12 residues. The DNA for the CDR3 is TGTGCCACCACACAGGGTTGGAATGAGCAGTTCTTC. Translated: CATTQGWNEQFF.

A note on this clonotype: This clone may be a read error of a much larger clone one base away. The chain employs TRBV7-9 and TRBJ1-5; D is undetermined. The CDR3 covers 16 residues. Germline V gene data show CDR1 as SEHNR and CDR2 as FQNEAQ (reference sequence). This CDR3 is CASSLEVSHSKQPQHF. CDR3 DNA sequence: TGTGCCAGCAGCTTAGAGGTTTCTCATAGCAAACAGCCCCAGCATTTT.